The present T cell receptor (beta chain) was sequenced within a study of human T cells and chemical hapten exposure. General study findings and limits: No change in TCRs above 1 in 1000 frequency was produced by DPC sensitization.

This clonotype came up a few times. What it recognizes is unknown. This CDR3 is built from 14 residues. The ends were cut back, 8 bases at V and 5 bases at J, with 18 bases in the middle. Germline values: CDR1 MNHEY, CDR2 SMNVEV (reference sequence). The time point here: pre-sensitization, week 0. As for treatment: therapeutic diphenylcyclopropenone sensitization with weekly scalp DPC. TCRdb recomputed calls from the RACE reads with MiXCR, one row per CDR3 protein. This table holds about 42,000 distinct CDR3 sequences, over 10% found once. Specimen: whole blood, collected in connection with sensitization to the hapten diphenylcyclopropenone (DPC). This sequence originates from a woman in her twenties or thirties with alopecia areata. Some clones in this sample may be carry-over from other donors' samples. The V and J genes are TRBV27 and TRBJ1-1; D is unresolved. The DNA of the CDR3 is TGTGCCAGCTTCCCTCTTCGTAGGGAAACTGAAGCTTTCTTT. Its translation: CASFPLRRETEAFF.